Presented here are 21 T cell receptor beta chains from one specimen sequenced in a study of blood T cells in healthy people across ages. Through a sample-barcoded 5' primer and a J-beta primer mix, a second PCR was run for about 6 to 11 cycles. In TCRdb, the 5' RACE reads were re-called with MiXCR into one record per CDR3 protein. The sample shows hundreds of thousands of distinct CDR3 sequences, 25% to 35% of them seen only once. Sequencing was done on a sample of blood. The source of these receptors is a woman aged 80 or over in good health.

This clonotype was found many times. The chain links TRBV5-1 to TRBJ2-1; 11 bases match TRBD2. The V gene's germline CDR1 is SGHRS and CDR2 YFSETQ. The CDR3 loop spans 15 amino acids. Trimming at V came to 5 bases and at J to 5 bases, leaving 6 bases not matched to a gene. The CDR3 region has the DNA TGCGCCAGCAGTTCCGGGACTAGCGGACACAATGAGCAGTTCTTC. It translates to CASSSGTSGHNEQFF. Based on the CDR3 plus reference TRBV5-1 and TRBJ2-1, the full variable domain is KAGVTQTPRYLIKTRGQQVTLSCSPISGHRSVSWYQQTPGQGLQFLFEYFSETQRNKGNFPGRFSGRQFSNSRSEMNVSTLELGDSALYLCASSSGTSGHNEQFFGPGTRLTVL.

Turning to this clonotype: Relative to the germline gene, one junction end is altered; a read error may explain this. The chain joins TRBV3-1 to TRBJ2-3; D is undetermined. This CDR3 is built from 14 residues. The germline CDR1 and CDR2 sequences are LGHDT and YNNKEL (reference sequence). Here the CDR3 reads CANSQDIGTDTRYF. The CDR3 nucleotides are TGTGCCAACAGCCAAGATATAGGTACAGATACGCGGTATTTT.

This clonotype was counted at least ten times. V usage is TRBV20-1 and J usage is TRBJ2-7; D possibly corresponds to TRBD1 (6 bases). Deletions cut 5 bases from V and 9 bases from J, with 17 bases between. CDR1 and CDR2 (germline): DFQATT, SNEGSKA (reference sequence). The length of the CDR3 is 12 residues. This CDR3 reads CSAPRGTTGQYF. The CDR3 DNA sequence: TGCAGTGCTCCCCGTGGGACAACTGGGCAGTACTTC.

This clonotype has a handful of counts. Just one base apart from a much larger clone, this may be a read error. The gene calls are TRBV6-2 or TRBV6-3 and TRBJ2-1; maybe TRBD1 (7 bases). The CDR3 loop spans 14 amino acids. Germline V gene lookup returns CDR1 MNHEY and CDR2 SVGEGT. Trimming removed 8 bases at V and 6 bases at J, with 17 bases between. The CDR3 DNA reads TGTGCCAGCGACGGGACAGACGGGAGCAATGAGCAGTTCTTC. Protein: CASDGTDGSNEQFF.

At least ten counts were recorded for this clonotype. V and J are TRBV9 and TRBJ2-1, with D tentatively TRBD2 (5 bases). The CDR3 contains 15 residues. CDR1 is SGDLS and CDR2 is YYNGEE in the germline V gene. Trimming took 4 bases from V and 0 from J, leaving 11 bases between them. CDR3 amino acids: CASSTGVISYNEQFF. The CDR3 nucleotides read TGTGCCAGCAGCACCGGGGTGATCTCCTACAATGAGCAGTTCTTC.

This clonotype was seen a handful of times. Germline and junction disagree at one end, which may indicate a read error. This chain joins TRBV28 and TRBJ2-7; TRBD1 matches at 7 bases. Germline V gives CDR1 MDHEN, CDR2 SYDVKM. The CDR3 length is 15 residues. The CDR3 coding sequence is TGTGCCGGCAGACTCGACAGGGACGCCTCCTACGAGCAGTACTTC. This gives the protein CAGRLDRDASYEQYF.

Concerning this clonotype: Possible read error: a much larger clone is one base away. The chain couples TRBV5-1 to TRBJ1-1; 7 bases agree with TRBD1. CDR1 is SGHRS, CDR2 YFSETQ, per germline. The CDR3 consists of 15 residues. Here the CDR3 DNA reads TGCACCAGCAGCTTGGAAGAGGGGGCTTACACTGAAGCTTTCTTT. Encoded protein: CTSSLEEGAYTEAFF.

About this clonotype: This could be a read error, since a much larger clone is one nucleotide away. V usage is TRBV2 and J usage is TRBJ1-2; D unresolved. This CDR3 is 14 amino acids long. Germline assignment: CDR1 SNHLY and CDR2 FYNNEI. The CDR3 DNA sequence: TGTGCCGGCAGCCCATACCCTTCTAACTATGGCTACACCTTC. Translated, it gives CAGSPYPSNYGYTF.

This clonotype was observed at least ten times. V gene TRBV4-1 combines with J gene TRBJ1-5; TRBD1 aligns across 7 bases. The length of the CDR3 is 18 residues. The V gene end was trimmed by 3 bases and the J gene end by 0 bases; junction bases not matched to a gene: 11. Germline V gene lookup returns CDR1 MGHRA and CDR2 YSYEKL. The CDR3 protein is CASSQAVTGWISNQPQHF. The DNA of the CDR3 is TGCGCCAGCAGCCAGGCAGTGACAGGGTGGATTAGCAATCAGCCCCAGCATTTT.

CDR3 sequence: CASSPGPLSGTQYF. As DNA, the CDR3 is TGTGCCAGCAGTCCCGGCCCTCTATCGGGGACCCAGTACTTC. The chain recombines TRBV6-5 with TRBJ2-7; D call uncertain. The J call is uncertain, as TRBJ2-5 better fits the DNA end. This CDR3 region has 14 residues. Germline V CDR1 and CDR2: MNHEY, SVGAGI.

Note on this clonotype: This may arise from a read error, as a much more abundant clone is one base away. The rearrangement links TRBV6-2 or TRBV6-3 to TRBJ2-5; perhaps TRBD2 as D (6 bases). Germline V lookup: CDR1 MNHEY, CDR2 SVGEGT. V lost 0 bases, J lost 10 bases, and 12 bases lay in between. CDR3 length: 13 amino acids. This CDR3 reads CASSYSGGYDQYF. DNA for the CDR3: TGTGCCAGCAGTTACTCGGGGGGTTACGACCAGTACTTC.

This chain links TRBV27 with TRBJ1-2; 7 nucleotides agree with TRBD1. The trim removed 4 bases at V and 8 bases at J, leaving 7 bases unmatched. Germline V gives CDR1 MNHEY, CDR2 SMNVEV (reference sequence). The CDR3 is 13 amino acids. CDR3 nucleotides: TGTGCCAGCAGTTCGCCGACAGGGCAAGGCTACACCTTC. Protein sequence: CASSSPTGQGYTF.

About this clonotype itself: A single base separates this from a much larger clone, so it may be a read error. V and J are TRBV10-3 and TRBJ2-4, with 9 bases fitting TRBD2. The J call may be faulty, since TRBJ2-7 better matches the DNA end. The germline V gene has CDR1 ENHRY and CDR2 SYGVKD. CDR3 length: 17 amino acids. CDR3: CAISGSIRASGVYEQYF. In DNA form, the CDR3 reads TGTGCCATCAGTGGGTCGATCAGGGCTAGCGGGGTATACGAGCAGTACTTC.

Details on this clonotype: This may be a read error, as it is one base from a much larger clone. The rearrangement links TRBV7-6 to TRBJ2-1; D remains ambiguous. This CDR3 contains 15 residues. Germline-derived CDR1 and CDR2 are SGHVS and FNYEAQ. V was pared by 4 bases and J by 0 bases, with 10 bases between. This CDR3 reads CASSCLKNSYNEQFF. CDR3 in DNA: TGTGCCAGCAGCTGCCTAAAGAACTCCTACAATGAGCAGTTCTTC.

This clonotype showed up just a few times. J is TRBJ2-7 and V is TRBV19; no clear D. The V end was cut by 4 bases, the J end by 0 bases, with 7 bases between. CDR1 and CDR2 from the germline V gene are LNHDA and SQIVND (reference sequence). This CDR3 is 13 amino acids long. This chain's CDR3 is CASSKVISYEQYF. The DNA for the CDR3 is TGTGCCAGTAGTAAAGTAATCTCCTACGAGCAGTACTTC.

J is TRBJ1-1 and V is TRBV20-1, with D unclear. V was trimmed by 2 bases and J by 3 bases, leaving 22 bases between them. CDR1 DFQATT and CDR2 SNEGSKA come from the germline V gene (reference sequence). The CDR3 contains 17 residues. The CDR3 region is CSARNPGRGGLDTEAFF. The CDR3 DNA is TGCAGTGCTAGAAACCCGGGTCGCGGCGGGTTGGACACTGAAGCTTTCTTT.

This clonotype was counted ten times or more. V and J are TRBV5-1 and TRBJ2-7; maybe TRBD1 (6 bases). The germline V gene encodes CDR1 SGHRS and CDR2 YFSETQ. This CDR3 spans 14 amino acids. Deletions cut 0 bases from V and 2 bases from J, with 9 bases between. CDR3 sequence (DNA): TGCGCCAGCAGCTTGGGGGGGCTTACCTACGAGCAGTACTTC. It codes for CASSLGGLTYEQYF.

Ten or more counts support this clonotype. DNA of the CDR3: TGCGCCAGCAGCCAAGAGGGTCGGTCCTATGAAAAACTGTTTTTT. It codes for CASSQEGRSYEKLFF. The chain has TRBV4-1 and TRBJ1-4; no firm D call. V was pared by 0 bases and J by 6 bases, with 11 bases between. Germline CDR1 MGHRA, CDR2 YSYEKL. This CDR3 is 15 amino acids long.

This clonotype was counted many times. A single base separates this from a much larger clone, so it may be a read error. This CDR3 reads CASSSSPTVIGAEQYF. CDR3 coding DNA: TGTGCCAGCAGCTCATCCCCGACGGTTATTGGGGCGGAGCAGTACTTC. The chain employs TRBV7-3 and TRBJ2-5; a possible D gene is TRBD1 (5 bases). The CDR3 spans 16 residues. The germline CDR1 and CDR2 sequences are SGHTA and FQGTGA. V was cut by 4 bases and J by 11 bases, with 26 bases left in between.

V is TRBV5-8 and J is TRBJ2-2; no clear D gene. This CDR3 is 13 amino acids long. The ends were cut back, 4 bases at V and 6 bases at J, with 10 bases in the middle. From germline, CDR1 is SGHTS and CDR2 YDEGEE. This CDR3 is CASSIQVPGELFF. CDR3 bases: TGTGCCAGCAGCATTCAAGTTCCCGGGGAGCTGTTTTTT.

With regard to this clonotype: A much more abundant neighbour one base away suggests this may be a read error. The chain employs TRBV9 and TRBJ2-5; D is unclear. The J call may be wrong; the DNA end is better matched by TRBJ2-1. The CDR3 length is 16 residues. Looked up from germline, CDR1 is SGDLS and CDR2 is YYNGEE. CDR3 coding DNA: TGTGCCAGCAGCCCGAGCGCCCTCAGGCCTCAAGAGACCCAGTTCTTC. Encoded protein: CASSPSALRPQETQFF.